This entry lists 32 T cell receptor beta chains sequenced from one sample in a study of long-term antiretroviral therapy in people with HIV. A v3.0 immunoSEQ assay was performed at survey level. Data came from immunoSEQ multiplex PCR; TCRdb stores just in-frame clones and leaves some out. The sample lists about 16,000 clones; 70% to 90% were seen once. Sample: unsorted PBMCs, taken about 2.4 years before starting antiretroviral therapy. Source of these receptors: a young woman with HIV.

The chain links TRBV6-6 to TRBJ1-2; D is unresolved. V lost 2 bases, J lost 8 bases, and 9 bases lay in between. CDR1 and CDR2 (germline): MNHNY, SVGAGI (reference sequence). The CDR3 extends over 12 amino acids. The CDR3 DNA sequence: TGTGCCAGCAGTTACGTCGGTGGGGGCTACACCTTC. This encodes CASSYVGGGYTF.

The chain joins TRBV19 to TRBJ1-5, with D unclear. CDR1 is LNHDA and CDR2 is SQIVND in the germline V gene (reference sequence). V was shortened by 9 bases and J by 0 bases, with 3 bases between the two germline ends. CDR3 length equals 11 residues. The chain's CDR3 is CASGSNQPQHF. CDR3 in DNA: TGTGCCAGCGGTAGCAATCAGCCCCAGCATTTT.

The V and J genes are TRBV7-9 and TRBJ1-1, with unresolved D. CDR3 length: 13 residues. Germline-derived CDR1 and CDR2 are SEHNR and FQNEAQ (reference sequence). Trimming removed 7 bases from V and 1 base from J, with 10 bases in between. CDR3 bases: TGTGCCAGCACTCCTCCGGGGAACACTGAAGCTTTCTTT. It translates to CASTPPGNTEAFF.

Remarks on this clone: The germline gene is not matched at one end of the junction; a read error may be the cause. Other DNA sequences in this specimen translate into the identical CDR3. The V gene is TRBV7-9, the J gene TRBJ2-5; TRBD2 matches at 13 bases. Germline-derived CDR1 and CDR2 are SEHNR and FQNEAQ (reference sequence). The CDR3 covers 15 residues. The CDR3 bases are TGTGCCAGTAGCTCACTAGCGGGGGGGCGAGAGACCCAGTACTTC. Translation gives CASSSLAGGRETQYF. Combining the CDR3 with reference TRBV7-9 and TRBJ2-5 gives the whole variable domain DTGVSQNPRHKITKRGQNVTFRCDPISEHNRLYWYRQTLGQGPEFLTYFQNEAQLEKSRLLSDRFSAERPKGSFSTLEIQRTEQGDSAMYLCASSSLAGGRETQYFGPGTRLLVL.

The rearrangement uses TRBV29-1 and TRBJ2-2, with TRBD2 as a possible D gene (6 bases). Germline assignment: CDR1 SQVTM and CDR2 ANQGSEA. This CDR3 region has 17 residues. The germline V and J ends were trimmed by 6 bases and 5 bases, with 25 bases remaining between them. This CDR3 reads CSVSLMFGGLETGELFF. CDR3 nucleotide sequence: TGCAGCGTATCCCTCATGTTCGGGGGATTAGAGACCGGGGAGCTGTTTTTT.

This chain connects TRBV14 to TRBJ2-2; tentatively, D is TRBD2 (6 bases). The CDR3 spans 19 residues. V lost 3 bases and J lost 3, with 23 bases in between. CDR1 is SGHDN and CDR2 is FVKESK in the germline V gene. CDR3 sequence (DNA): TGTGCCAGCAGCCATGAGCGGGCCGCTTCAAGGAGTGACACCGGGGAGCTGTTTTTT. It yields the protein CASSHERAASRSDTGELFF.

This clone was found once. This chain uses TRBV7-9 with TRBJ1-4; D gene ambiguous. The V end lost 5 bases, the J end lost 8 bases, and 18 bases lay between the germline ends. Germline V gene sequence: CDR1 SEHNR, CDR2 FQNEAQ (reference sequence). The CDR3 contains 15 residues. The CDR3 bases are TGTGCCAGCAGCGCCAGGCGGCAAGGCGGGGAAAAACTGTTTTTT. Amino acid sequence: CASSARRQGGEKLFF.

Here the CDR3 reads CAWSATDNLSYEQYF. CDR3 bases: TGTGCCTGGAGTGCGACGGACAACCTCTCCTACGAGCAGTACTTC. This chain joins TRBV30 and TRBJ2-7, with D perhaps matching TRBD1 (5 bases). Trimming removed 1 base from V and 0 bases from J, with 13 bases in between. This CDR3 comprises 15 residues. Germline values: CDR1 GTSNPN, CDR2 SVGIG (reference sequence).

The chain recombines TRBV7-8 with TRBJ1-1, with D unclear. Germline V CDR1 and CDR2: SGHVS, FQNEAQ. CDR3 size: 13 residues. V lost 2 bases, J lost 1 base, and 5 bases lay in between. Here the CDR3 reads CASSLTGNTEAFF. CDR3 nucleotide sequence: TGTGCCAGCAGCTTAACGGGGAACACTGAAGCTTTCTTT.

V gene TRBV19 combines with J gene TRBJ1-1; a weak D match, TRBD1 (6 bases). This CDR3 comprises 14 residues. V shed 7 bases and J shed 3 bases, with 15 bases lying between them. CDR1 is LNHDA, CDR2 SQIVND, per germline (reference sequence). CDR3 in DNA: TGTGCCAGTATAGCCCTCGGGGGGCACACTGAAGCTTTCTTT. This encodes CASIALGGHTEAFF.

The rearrangement uses TRBV5-5 and TRBJ1-4; D might be TRBD1 (6 bases). In germline, CDR1 is SGHKS, CDR2 YYEKEE (reference sequence). The CDR3 has 18 amino acids. V was pared by 4 bases and J by 0 bases, with 19 bases between. CDR3 sequence: CASSSTGKSTSTNEKLFF. In DNA, the CDR3 is TGTGCCAGCAGCAGTACAGGGAAGTCAACTTCAACTAATGAAAAACTGTTTTTT.

V gene TRBV5-4 combines with J gene TRBJ2-7, with 10 positions matching TRBD2. From germline, CDR1 is SGHNT and CDR2 YYREEE (reference sequence). The V segment lost 6 bases and the J segment 0 bases; nucleotides outside the gene matches: 12. CDR3 length: 17 amino acids. The CDR3: CASNLGASGGFSYEQYF. The CDR3 bases are TGTGCCAGCAATTTGGGGGCTAGCGGGGGCTTCTCCTACGAGCAGTACTTC.

The chain couples TRBV14 to TRBJ1-1, with D perhaps matching TRBD1 (6 bases). CDR1 is SGHDN, CDR2 FVKESK, per germline. This CDR3 spans 15 amino acids. Trimming stripped 4 bases from V and 3 bases from J, with 15 bases between. The CDR3 loop reads CASSPYGGRDTEAFF. Written as DNA, the CDR3 is TGTGCCAGCAGCCCCTACGGGGGGCGCGACACTGAAGCTTTCTTT.

The chain is built from TRBV19 and TRBJ2-5; no reliable D call. V lost 2 bases to trimming and J lost 4 bases, with 8 bases between them. The germline CDR1 and CDR2 sequences are LNHDA and SQIVND (reference sequence). The CDR3 runs to 13 residues. Here the CDR3 reads CASSISLGETQYF. The CDR3 DNA reads TGTGCCAGTAGTATATCCCTCGGAGAGACCCAGTACTTC.

The chain links TRBV5-6 to TRBJ1-4, with 7 bases lining up with TRBD1. CDR3 length: 16 residues. Trimming removed 2 bases from V and 5 bases from J; junction bases left unmatched: 9. Germline CDR1 SGHDT, CDR2 YYEEEE. CDR3 residues: CASSFVPGQRNEKLFF. The CDR3 bases are TGTGCCAGCAGCTTCGTCCCGGGACAGAGAAATGAAAAACTGTTTTTT.

The chain carries TRBV12-2 and TRBJ2-6; TRBD1, as called in the table, went unchecked against the DNA. TRBV12-2 is a pseudogene. This CDR3 is built from 19 residues. CDR3 in amino acids: CASRSFLGQGSPGANVLTF. The CDR3 coding sequence is TGTGCAAGTCGCTCCTTTCTGGGACAGGGGTCTCCTGGGGCCAACGTCCTGACTTTC.

The V and J genes are TRBV5-1 and TRBJ2-4; D not certain. Trimming removed 5 bases at V and 0 bases at J, with 9 bases between. Looked up from germline, CDR1 is SGHRS and CDR2 is YFSETQ. CDR3 length: 14 amino acids. CDR3 residues: CASRDTLAKNIQYF. The CDR3 region has the DNA TGCGCCAGCAGGGATACACTAGCCAAAAACATTCAGTACTTC.

The V and J genes are TRBV6-1 and TRBJ1-5; TRBD1 matches at 9 bases. The V gene end was trimmed by 7 bases and the J gene end by 4 bases; junction bases not matched to a gene: 8. Per the germline V gene, CDR1 is MNHNS and CDR2 is SASEGT. The CDR3 is 15 residues long. CDR3 bases: TGTGCCAGCAAATTGGGACAGGGAGGGAATCAGCCCCAGCATTTT. It translates to CASKLGQGGNQPQHF.

This clone has just one count. The chain combines TRBV7-8 with TRBJ2-3; D gene ambiguous. Germline loops: CDR1 SGHVS, CDR2 FQNEAQ. Trimming took off 5 bases at V and 2 bases at J, with 11 bases between the two ends. There are 14 residues in the CDR3. CDR3 DNA: TGTGCCAGCAGCCCCCGGTTAGACACAGATACGCAGTATTTT. Translating gives CASSPRLDTDTQYF.

The V gene is TRBV5-4, the J gene TRBJ1-3, with TRBD1 matching over 7 bases. The V and J ends lost 5 bases and 0 bases, in that order; junction bases with no gene match: 5. Germline V gene lookup returns CDR1 SGHNT and CDR2 YYREEE (reference sequence). This CDR3 has 15 amino acids. CDR3 bases: TGTGCCAGCAGTAGGGACAGAAGCTCTGGAAACACCATATATTTT. Amino acids: CASSRDRSSGNTIYF.

The genes are TRBV5-1 and TRBJ1-2; D is uncertain. Germline V CDR1 and CDR2: SGHRS, YFSETQ. This CDR3 comprises 15 residues. Deletions cut 4 bases from V and 6 bases from J, with 19 bases between. The CDR3 DNA is TGCGCCAGCAGCCGCCGGGCCGCCGATGGGAATGGCTACACCTTC. It is translated as CASSRRAADGNGYTF.

The V call is TRBV6-1, the J call TRBJ1-2; perhaps TRBD1 as D (6 bases). CDR3 size: 14 residues. Germline loops: CDR1 MNHNS, CDR2 SASEGT. The V and J ends lost 3 bases and 3 bases respectively, with 11 bases between them. The CDR3 loop reads CASSEGAEDYGYTF. The CDR3 DNA is TGTGCCAGCAGTGAGGGGGCGGAGGACTATGGCTACACCTTC.

The chain couples TRBV2 to TRBJ2-1; D might be TRBD1 or TRBD2, each matching 6 bases. CDR3 length: 13 amino acids. Deletions cut 7 bases from V and 3 bases from J, with 10 bases between. The V gene's germline CDR1 is SNHLY and CDR2 FYNNEI. In nucleotides, the CDR3 is TGTGCCAGCACGAGGGGGGACTACAATGAGCAGTTCTTC. Amino acid sequence: CASTRGDYNEQFF.

This rearrangement joins TRBV19 to TRBJ2-1; 9 bases fit TRBD1. V shed 6 bases and J 7 bases; nucleotides not matched to a gene: 16. Germline CDR1 is LNHDA and CDR2 is SQIVND (reference sequence). This CDR3 spans 17 amino acids. The CDR3 loop reads CASSFTTTGGESNEQFF. The CDR3 DNA reads TGTGCCAGTAGCTTTACAACAACAGGGGGCGAATCTAATGAGCAGTTCTTC.

The V call is TRBV4-3, the J call TRBJ1-1; 8 positions match TRBD1. The V gene end was trimmed by 3 bases and the J gene end by 3 bases; junction bases not matched to a gene: 6. The CDR3 covers 15 residues. Germline V gene sequence: CDR1 LGHNA, CDR2 YSLEER. The chain's CDR3 is CASSQRDRQDTEAFF. In DNA, the CDR3 is TGCGCCAGCAGCCAGAGGGACAGGCAGGACACTGAAGCTTTCTTT.

This chain connects TRBV30 to TRBJ1-1; weak D call: TRBD1 (5 bases). The germline V and J ends were trimmed by 4 bases and 1 base, with 13 bases remaining between them. The CDR3 is 14 residues long. The germline gives CDR1 GTSNPN, CDR2 SVGIG (reference sequence). DNA of the CDR3: TGTGCCTGGACCGTGGGGACCGCGAACACTGAAGCTTTCTTT. Its translation: CAWTVGTANTEAFF. The variable domain in full, with the rest retrieved from reference TRBV30 and TRBJ1-1, is SQTIHQWPATLVQPVGSPLSLECTVEGTSNPNLYWYRQAAGRGLQLLFYSVGIGQISSEVPQNLSASRPQDRQFILSSKKLLLSDSGFYLCAWTVGTANTEAFFGQGTRLTVV.

The count of this clone is one. This CDR3 reads CASSYGDDGYGYTF. The CDR3 coding sequence is TGTGCCAGCAGTTACGGGGACGACGGCTATGGCTACACCTTC. This sequence joins TRBV6-5 and TRBJ1-2; TRBD1 is a possible D gene (5 bases). Germline V gives CDR1 MNHEY, CDR2 SVGAGI. Trimming cost V 2 bases and J 4 bases, with 11 bases left between them. The CDR3 has 14 amino acids.

The rearrangement links TRBV7-9 to TRBJ1-2; TRBD1 aligns across 11 bases. Trimming took 5 bases from V and 2 from J; bases not matched to a gene: 4. CDR3 length: 15 amino acids. Per the germline V gene, CDR1 is SEHNR and CDR2 is FQNEAQ (reference sequence). Here the CDR3 reads CASSRTGGWNYGYTF. The CDR3 region has the DNA TGTGCCAGCAGCCGGACAGGGGGCTGGAACTATGGCTACACCTTC.

The chain uses TRBV4-1 and TRBJ1-2, with 7 bases matching TRBD1. This CDR3 contains 14 residues. Germline CDR1 is MGHRA and CDR2 is YSYEKL. The junction had 4 bases not matched to a gene; V was cut back by 1 base and J by 5 bases. The DNA for the CDR3 is TGCGCCAGCAGCCAAGCGGGCAGGGGGTATGGCTACACCTTC. Protein: CASSQAGRGYGYTF.

The chain links TRBV7-9 to TRBJ1-4; no clear D gene. V lost 1 base and J 0 bases, leaving 3 bases between the germline ends. The CDR3 spans 14 residues. Germline CDR1 is SEHNR and CDR2 is FQNEAQ (reference sequence). The CDR3 DNA reads TGTGCCAGCAGCTTAGTTACAACTAATGAAAAACTGTTTTTT. Protein: CASSLVTTNEKLFF.

This clone was seen once. The chain carries TRBV19 and TRBJ2-3; a possible D gene is TRBD1 (5 bases). In germline, CDR1 is LNHDA, CDR2 SQIVND (reference sequence). Trimming took off 5 bases at V and 0 bases at J, with 12 bases between the two ends. The CDR3 is 15 residues long. CDR3 protein: CASSPGHYSTDTQYF. The CDR3 DNA follows: TGTGCCAGTAGTCCAGGACATTATAGCACAGATACGCAGTATTTT.

This CDR3 is CASSPHPLGEQYF. CDR3 nucleotides: TGTGCCAGCAGTCCCCACCCGTTGGGGGAGCAGTACTTC. The rearrangement uses TRBV27 and TRBJ2-7; the D is unclear. Germline CDR1 MNHEY, CDR2 SMNVEV (reference sequence). With 5 bases removed from V and 7 bases from J, the gap between germline ends came to 15 bases. The CDR3 sequence is 13 residues long.